This T cell receptor beta chain was profiled in a study of siplizumab effects on memory and regulatory T cells. Only in-frame clones appear in the TCRdb table, and some are missing; sequencing was by immunoSEQ multiplex PCR. The sample includes roughly 100,000 clones, about 90% seen only once; the top ten take about 1.1%. The source material was CD4+ T cells sorted from blood. This sequence originates from a human donor in good health.

The CDR3 region has the DNA TGCGCCAGCAGCTTGCGTCACACCGCAACTAATGAAAAACTGTTTTTT. The encoded protein is CASSLRHTATNEKLFF. This chain uses TRBV5-1 with TRBJ1-4; D is unclear. Trimming took 1 base from V and 0 from J, leaving 10 bases between them. This CDR3 region has 16 residues. Germline CDR1 is SGHRS and CDR2 is YFSETQ.